The clone carrying this T cell receptor (beta chain) was found many times. Its antigen is not identified. This sample was taken from a study of breast tumors, draining lymph nodes, adjacent tissues. The CDR3 consists of 16 residues. With V trimmed by 8 bases and J by 0 bases, 9 bases remained unmatched. Germline V CDR1 and CDR2: MNHNS, SASEGT. TCRdb re-derived calls from the multiplex PCR reads in MiXCR, one entry per CDR3 protein. In the table there are tens of thousands of distinct CDR3 sequences, 36% of which are singletons. Overall study results and limits: Tumor T cell lymph node origin was a supported hypothesis, not proven.

Specimen: breast tumor tissue. The source is a female donor with breast cancer. Some clones in this sample may be carry-over from other donors' samples. The rearrangement uses TRBV6-1 and TRBJ2-2; 7 bases map to TRBD2. The CDR3 sequence is CASLTGGRANTGELFF. CDR3 sequence (DNA): TGTGCCAGCCTTACGGGCGGGAGAGCGAACACCGGGGAGCTGTTTTTT.